Listed here is a single T cell receptor (beta chain). This sample is drawn from a study of blood T cell repertoires in COVID-19. Across the whole study: From the United States, Italy and Spain came samples of acute and convalescent COVID-19. From T cells, B-cell-depleted T cells, or PBMCs came the material, which was cDNA or gDNA.

The CDR3 is made up of 13 amino acids. V dropped 8 bases and J dropped 2 bases, with 11 bases sitting between them. In the authors' workflow: Reference gene primer amplification yielded estimated nucleated cell counts. Measured with immunoSEQ multiplex PCR; TCRdb has only the in-frame clones, and not every one. D and trimming come from the DNA, and the V and J calls and clone size come from that table. The sample carries around 92,000 clones, 83% recorded once. The chain is built from TRBV12-3 or TRBV12-4 and TRBJ2-3; D remains ambiguous. The sequenced sample consisted of peripheral blood. The TCR originated in a woman aged 80 or over with acute or convalescent COVID-19. In DNA, the CDR3 is TGTGCCAGCCGCTCACAAACCACAGATACGCAGTATTTT. Its translation: CASRSQTTDTQYF.